Following are 7 T cell receptor beta chains from one sample sequenced in a study of blood T cell repertoires in COVID-19. Clones were read by immunoSEQ multiplex PCR, and TCRdb kept only the in-frame ones, dropping some. The sample includes some 120,000 clones, roughly 85% seen only once; the top ten take about 6.2%. The sample taken for sequencing was peripheral blood. The receptors stem from an elderly man with active or convalescent COVID-19.

The chain combines TRBV6-6 with TRBJ1-5; D gene unclear. V shed 0 bases and J shed 0 bases, with 6 bases lying between them. The CDR3 is made up of 15 amino acids. Germline CDR1 is MNHNY and CDR2 is SVGAGI (reference sequence). In nucleotides, the CDR3 is TGTGCCAGCAGTTACTCGCAGAATAGCAATCAGCCCCAGCATTTT. Protein: CASSYSQNSNQPQHF.

This clone has only one observation. The V call is TRBV30, the J call TRBJ1-2; TRBD1 agrees at 10 bases. V was clipped by 5 bases and J by 8 bases; unmatched bases: 2. The CDR3 is 11 residues long. The V gene's germline CDR1 is GTSNPN and CDR2 SVGIG (reference sequence). The DNA of the CDR3 is TGTGCCTGGGGACAGGGGGACGGCTACACCTTC. It translates to CAWGQGDGYTF.

A few counts support this clone. The V and J genes are TRBV10-1 and TRBJ1-1; the D gene is possibly TRBD1 (5 bases). V was trimmed by 4 bases and J by 7 bases, leaving 10 bases between them. The CDR3 runs 12 residues. Germline V gene lookup returns CDR1 WNHNN and CDR2 SYGVQD (reference sequence). CDR3 loop: CASSGEQVEAFF. The DNA for the CDR3 is TGCGCCAGCAGTGGGGAACAGGTTGAAGCTTTCTTT.

The V call is TRBV10-3, the J call TRBJ1-4, with 8 bases that match TRBD1. J was trimmed by 5 bases and V by 7 bases; bases with no gene match: 3. This CDR3 has 13 residues. Germline lookup yields CDR1 ENHRY and CDR2 SYGVKD. The CDR3 protein is CAITTGVNEKLFF. For the CDR3, the DNA is TGTGCCATCACGACAGGGGTAAATGAAAAACTGTTTTTT.

The genes are TRBV15 and TRBJ2-7, with D hard to call. CDR1 is LNHNV, CDR2 YYDKDF, per germline (reference sequence). The CDR3 is 15 amino acids. V dropped 1 base and J dropped 0 bases, with 10 bases sitting between them. The CDR3 region is CATSRGRSSSYEQYF. CDR3 in DNA: TGTGCCACCAGCAGAGGACGGAGCAGCTCCTACGAGCAGTACTTC.

The V gene is TRBV6-4, the J gene TRBJ2-7, with 8 nucleotides matching TRBD1. Unmatched junction bases numbered 12, after V lost 10 bases and J lost 7 bases. Germline V CDR1 and CDR2: MRHNA, SNTAGT. There are 13 residues in the CDR3. CDR3 sequence (DNA): TGTGCCAACCCCGGCCAGGGGGCCGGTGAGCAGTACTTC. Amino acids: CANPGQGAGEQYF.

This clone was recorded once. The V gene is TRBV20-1, the J gene TRBJ1-5; D is perhaps TRBD1 (5 bases). Germline-derived CDR1 and CDR2 are DFQATT and SNEGSKA (reference sequence). CDR3 size: 14 residues. V lost 6 bases to trimming and J lost 2 bases, with 14 bases between them. The CDR3 sequence: CSASDSGGNQPQHF. The CDR3 nucleotides read TGCAGTGCAAGTGACAGTGGTGGCAATCAGCCCCAGCATTTT.